Shown below are 14 T cell receptor beta chains from a single sample sequenced in a study of CD8 T cells in ankylosing spondylitis. Each CDR3 protein gets one entry after TCRdb re-called the 5' RACE reads with MiXCR. The sample shows about 210,000 distinct CDR3 sequences, under 8.5% of them seen only once. Sequencing was done on a sample of blood, either unsorted or a sorted T cell fraction (not recorded which). These TCRs come from a female donor with ankylosing spondylitis or in good health (not recorded which).

This clonotype was detected many times. In DNA, the CDR3 is TGTGCCAGCAGAGGAAACACTGAAGCTTTCTTT. Amino acids: CASRGNTEAFF. This chain connects TRBV28 to TRBJ1-1; D unresolved. The CDR3 spans 11 residues. CDR1 and CDR2 (germline): MDHEN, SYDVKM. V was cut by 6 bases and J by 2 bases, with 4 bases left in between.

This clonotype was recorded a few times. The V and J genes are TRBV7-3 and TRBJ2-1; possible D gene TRBD2, 5 bases. Germline V lookup: CDR1 SGHTA, CDR2 FQGTGA. This CDR3 comprises 14 residues. V lost 4 bases and J 7 bases, leaving 14 bases between the germline ends. In DNA form, the CDR3 reads TGTGCCAGCAGCTCGAGTAGCGTGGGGAATGAGCAGTTCTTC. This sequence encodes CASSSSSVGNEQFF.

This clonotype occurred many times. The chain has TRBV5-1 and TRBJ1-3; D ambiguous. Trimming left V 1 base short and J 4 bases short, with 12 bases between. Per germline, CDR1 SGHRS and CDR2 YFSETQ. The CDR3 covers 15 residues. CDR3 coding DNA: TGCGCCAGCAGCTTGTCGAATCAGGCGGGAAACACCATATATTTT. Protein product: CASSLSNQAGNTIYF.

This clonotype was seen many times. The rearrangement links TRBV12-3 or TRBV12-4 to TRBJ2-6; D unclear. The CDR3 covers 19 residues. V was shortened by 4 bases and J by 0 bases, with 19 bases between the two germline ends. DNA for the CDR3: TGTGCCAGCAGTTCGTCTTCTAACAGAGAGGACTCTGGGGCCAACGTCCTGACTTTC. Encoded protein: CASSSSSNREDSGANVLTF.

For the CDR3, the DNA is TGTGCCAGCAGCCACGGACTAGCGGGAGGGCTAAATGAGCAGTTCTTC. Amino acids: CASSHGLAGGLNEQFF. The V call is TRBV7-8, the J call TRBJ2-1; 15 nucleotides agree with TRBD2. The CDR3 length is 16 residues. Germline CDR1 and CDR2: SGHVS and FQNEAQ. V lost 5 bases to trimming and J lost 7 bases; unmatched junction nucleotides: 6.

At least ten counts were recorded for this clonotype. CDR3 coding DNA: TGTGCCAGCACCTACAATAGCAATCAGCCCCAGCATTTT. Translated: CASTYNSNQPQHF. V and J are TRBV6-6 and TRBJ1-5; D ambiguous. The ends were cut back, 7 bases at V and 0 bases at J, with 7 bases in the middle. The CDR3 is 13 amino acids. Germline CDR1 MNHNY, CDR2 SVGAGI (reference sequence).

This clonotype has at least ten counts. The gene calls are TRBV24-1 and TRBJ2-5; D is perhaps TRBD2 (5 bases). CDR3 length: 15 amino acids. Trimming took 4 bases from V and 2 from J, leaving 13 bases between them. CDR1 is KGHDR, CDR2 SFDVKD, per germline. CDR3 sequence: CATSDPGAGQETQYF. In DNA form, the CDR3 reads TGTGCCACCAGTGACCCTGGCGCGGGTCAAGAGACCCAGTACTTC.

This clonotype was seen at least ten times. Here the CDR3 DNA reads TGTGCCAGCAGCCATTTTCCGGGACAGAAAAGCTCTGGGGCCAACGTCCTGACTTTC. This codes for CASSHFPGQKSSGANVLTF. V usage is TRBV3-1 and J usage is TRBJ2-6; 7 bases fit TRBD1. This CDR3 contains 19 residues. CDR1 LGHDT and CDR2 YNNKEL come from the germline V gene (reference sequence). The V and J ends lost 3 bases and 0 bases, in that order; junction bases with no gene match: 11.

The table lists this clonotype with many counts. The rearrangement uses TRBV9 and TRBJ2-1; D tentatively reads TRBD1 or TRBD2 (5 bases each). CDR3 length: 12 amino acids. V was cut by 7 bases and J by 9 bases, with 14 bases left in between. In germline, CDR1 is SGDLS, CDR2 YYNGEE. The CDR3 nucleotides are TGTGCCAGCGGATCCTCAGGGAGTGAGCAGTTCTTC. This encodes CASGSSGSEQFF.

This clonotype was picked up many times. The gene calls are TRBV13 and TRBJ1-1; D is unresolved. With 5 bases removed from V and 1 base from J, the gap between germline ends came to 14 bases. CDR1 is PRHDT, CDR2 FYEKMQ, per germline (reference sequence). This CDR3 spans 15 amino acids. CDR3 amino acids: CASSLSRFKNTEAFF. CDR3 coding DNA: TGTGCCAGCAGCCTATCCCGATTCAAGAACACTGAAGCTTTCTTT.

Comment on this clonotype: This clone may be a read error of a much larger clone one base away. The rearrangement uses TRBV10-3 and TRBJ2-6; no reliable D call. The CDR3 loop spans 14 amino acids. Germline CDR1 reads ENHRY; CDR2 reads SYGVKD. Trimming cost V 6 bases and J 4 bases, with 10 bases left between them. CDR3 protein: CAIRSGTGANVLTF. The CDR3, as DNA: TGTGCCATCAGGTCCGGCACCGGGGCCAACGTCCTGACTTTC.

The V gene is TRBV11-1, the J gene TRBJ2-1; D possibly corresponds to TRBD2 (6 bases). V was clipped by 3 bases and J by 0 bases, with 18 bases between them. From germline, CDR1 is SGHAT and CDR2 FQDESV (reference sequence). CDR3 size: 18 residues. CDR3 sequence reads: CASSFQRAEPSSYNEQFF. In nucleotides, the CDR3 is TGTGCCAGCAGCTTCCAGCGGGCCGAACCGAGCTCCTACAATGAGCAGTTCTTC.

This clonotype was detected ten times or more. V usage is TRBV12-3 or TRBV12-4 and J usage is TRBJ1-5; 9 bases line up with TRBD1. This CDR3 is built from 15 residues. V was pared by 5 bases and J by 7 bases, with 9 bases of the junction left unmatched. The chain's CDR3 is CASSTMGQGAQPQHF. The CDR3 DNA sequence: TGTGCCAGCAGTACCATGGGACAGGGTGCGCAGCCCCAGCATTTT.

V is TRBV6-1 and J is TRBJ2-2; TRBD2 aligns across 9 bases. This CDR3 has 15 residues. CDR1 and CDR2 (germline): MNHNS, SASEGT. V lost 5 bases, J lost 2 bases, and 3 bases stayed unmatched. The CDR3 nucleotides read TGTGCCAGCAGTCGACTAGCGGATAACACCGGGGAGCTGTTTTTT. This gives the protein CASSRLADNTGELFF.